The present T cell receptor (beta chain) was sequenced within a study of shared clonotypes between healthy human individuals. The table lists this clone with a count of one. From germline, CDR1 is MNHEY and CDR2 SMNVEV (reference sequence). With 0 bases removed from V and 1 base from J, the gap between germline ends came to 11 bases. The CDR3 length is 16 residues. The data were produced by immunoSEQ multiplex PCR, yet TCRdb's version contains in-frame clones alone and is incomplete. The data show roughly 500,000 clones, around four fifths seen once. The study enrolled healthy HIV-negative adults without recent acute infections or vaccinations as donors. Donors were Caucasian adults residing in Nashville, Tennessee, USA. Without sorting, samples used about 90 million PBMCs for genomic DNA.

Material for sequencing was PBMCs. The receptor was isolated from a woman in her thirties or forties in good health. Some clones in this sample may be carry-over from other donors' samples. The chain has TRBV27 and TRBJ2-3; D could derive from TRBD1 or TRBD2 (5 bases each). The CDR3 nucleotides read TGTGCCAGCAGTTTATCGCTGGGGGTTGGCACAGATACGCAGTATTTT. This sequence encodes CASSLSLGVGTDTQYF.